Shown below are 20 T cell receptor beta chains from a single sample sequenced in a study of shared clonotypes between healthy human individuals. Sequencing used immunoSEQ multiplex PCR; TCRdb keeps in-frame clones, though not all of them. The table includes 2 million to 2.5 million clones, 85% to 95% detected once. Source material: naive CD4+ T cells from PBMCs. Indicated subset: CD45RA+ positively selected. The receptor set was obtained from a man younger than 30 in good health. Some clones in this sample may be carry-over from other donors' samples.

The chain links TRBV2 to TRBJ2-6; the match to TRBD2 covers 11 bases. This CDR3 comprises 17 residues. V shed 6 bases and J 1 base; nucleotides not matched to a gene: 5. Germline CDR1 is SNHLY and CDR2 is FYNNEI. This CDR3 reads CASRTSGTNSGANVLTF. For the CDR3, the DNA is TGTGCCAGCAGGACTAGCGGGACCAATTCTGGGGCCAACGTCCTGACTTTC.

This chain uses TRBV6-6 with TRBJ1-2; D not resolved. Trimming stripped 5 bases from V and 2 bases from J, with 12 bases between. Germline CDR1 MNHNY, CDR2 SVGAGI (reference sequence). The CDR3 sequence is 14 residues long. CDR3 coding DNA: TGTGCCAGCAGTCCCCGGGTCACAAACTATGGCTACACCTTC. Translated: CASSPRVTNYGYTF.

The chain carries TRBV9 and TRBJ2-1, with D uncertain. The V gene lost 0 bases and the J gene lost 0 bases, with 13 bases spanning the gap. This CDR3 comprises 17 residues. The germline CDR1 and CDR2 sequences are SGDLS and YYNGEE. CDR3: CASSVVGGPSSYNEQFF. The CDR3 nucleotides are TGTGCCAGCAGCGTAGTGGGCGGCCCTAGCTCCTACAATGAGCAGTTCTTC.

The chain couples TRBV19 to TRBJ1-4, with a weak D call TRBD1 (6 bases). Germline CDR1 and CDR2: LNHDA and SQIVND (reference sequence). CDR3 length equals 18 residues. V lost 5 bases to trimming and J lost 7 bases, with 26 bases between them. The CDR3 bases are TGTGCCAGTAGTGAAACAGGGAAAGCGGTTTTTATAAGTGAAAAACTGTTTTTT. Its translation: CASSETGKAVFISEKLFF. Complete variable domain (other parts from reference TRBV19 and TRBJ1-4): DGGITQSPKYLFRKEGQNVTLSCEQNLNHDAMYWYRQDPGQGLRLIYYSQIVNDFQKGDIAEGYSVSREKKESFPLTVTSAQKNPTAFYLCASSETGKAVFISEKLFFGSGTQLSVL.

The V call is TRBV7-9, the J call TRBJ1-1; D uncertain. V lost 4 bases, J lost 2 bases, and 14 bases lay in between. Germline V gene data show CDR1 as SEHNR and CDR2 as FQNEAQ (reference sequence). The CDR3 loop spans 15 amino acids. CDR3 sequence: CASSSGPAGNTEAFF. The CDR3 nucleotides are TGTGCCAGCAGCTCGGGCCCCGCGGGTAACACTGAAGCTTTCTTT. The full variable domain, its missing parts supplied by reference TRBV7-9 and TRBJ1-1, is DTGVSQNPRHKITKRGQNVTFRCDPISEHNRLYWYRQTLGQGPEFLTYFQNEAQLEKSRLLSDRFSAERPKGSFSTLEIQRTEQGDSAMYLCASSSGPAGNTEAFFGQGTRLTVV.

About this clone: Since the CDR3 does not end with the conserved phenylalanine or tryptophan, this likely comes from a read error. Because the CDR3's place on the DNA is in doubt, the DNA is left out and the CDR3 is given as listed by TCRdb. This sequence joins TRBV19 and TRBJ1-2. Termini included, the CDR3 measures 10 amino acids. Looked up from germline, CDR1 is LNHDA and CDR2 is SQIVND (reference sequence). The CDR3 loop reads CASKAEGSRH.

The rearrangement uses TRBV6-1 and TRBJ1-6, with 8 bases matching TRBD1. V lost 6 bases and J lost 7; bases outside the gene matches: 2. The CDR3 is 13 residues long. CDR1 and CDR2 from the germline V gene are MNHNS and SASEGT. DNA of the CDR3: TGTGCCAGCAGATGGACAGGGAATTCACCCCTCCACTTT. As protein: CASRWTGNSPLHF.

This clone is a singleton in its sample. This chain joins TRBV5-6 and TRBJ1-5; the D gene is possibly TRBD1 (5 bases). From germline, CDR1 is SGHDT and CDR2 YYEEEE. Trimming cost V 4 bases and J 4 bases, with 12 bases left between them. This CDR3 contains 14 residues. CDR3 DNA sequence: TGTGCCAGCAGCCTCCGTGGGGCGAATCAGCCCCAGCATTTT. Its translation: CASSLRGANQPQHF.

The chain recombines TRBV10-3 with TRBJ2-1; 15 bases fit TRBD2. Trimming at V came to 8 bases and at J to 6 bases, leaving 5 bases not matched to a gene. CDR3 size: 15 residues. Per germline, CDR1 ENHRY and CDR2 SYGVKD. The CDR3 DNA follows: TGTGCCATCGGGGGACTAGCGGGAGGTGGCAATGAGCAGTTCTTC. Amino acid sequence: CAIGGLAGGGNEQFF.

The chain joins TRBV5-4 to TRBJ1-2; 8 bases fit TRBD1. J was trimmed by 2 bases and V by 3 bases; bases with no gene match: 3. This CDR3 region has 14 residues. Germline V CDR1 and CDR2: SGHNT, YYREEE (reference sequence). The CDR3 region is CASSSWTGNYGYTF. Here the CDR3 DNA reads TGTGCCAGCAGCTCGTGGACAGGGAACTATGGCTACACCTTC.

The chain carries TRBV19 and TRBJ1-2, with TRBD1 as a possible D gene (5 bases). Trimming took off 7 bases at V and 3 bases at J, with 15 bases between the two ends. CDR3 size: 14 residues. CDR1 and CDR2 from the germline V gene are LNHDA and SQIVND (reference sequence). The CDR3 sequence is CASTLRRGDYGYTF. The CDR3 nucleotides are TGTGCCAGTACCCTGCGGCGGGGGGACTATGGCTACACCTTC.

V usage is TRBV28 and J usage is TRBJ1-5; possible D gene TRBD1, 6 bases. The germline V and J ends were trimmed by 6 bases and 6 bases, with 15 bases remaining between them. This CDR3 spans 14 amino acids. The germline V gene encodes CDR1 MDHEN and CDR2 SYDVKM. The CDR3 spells CASSPDRYRQPQHF. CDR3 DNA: TGTGCCAGCAGCCCTGACAGGTACCGTCAGCCCCAGCATTTT.

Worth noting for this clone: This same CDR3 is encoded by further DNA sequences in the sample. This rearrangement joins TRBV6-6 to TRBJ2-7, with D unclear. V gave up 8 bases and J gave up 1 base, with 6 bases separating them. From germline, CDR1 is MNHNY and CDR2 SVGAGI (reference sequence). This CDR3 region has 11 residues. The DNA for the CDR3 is TGTGCCAGCTCTCCTTCCTACGAGCAGTACTTC. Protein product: CASSPSYEQYF.

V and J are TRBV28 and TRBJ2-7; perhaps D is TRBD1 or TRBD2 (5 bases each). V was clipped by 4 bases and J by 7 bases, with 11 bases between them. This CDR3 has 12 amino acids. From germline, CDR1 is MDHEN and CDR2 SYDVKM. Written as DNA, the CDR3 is TGTGCCAGCAGTTCCGGGACCCAAGAGCAGTACTTC. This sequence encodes CASSSGTQEQYF.

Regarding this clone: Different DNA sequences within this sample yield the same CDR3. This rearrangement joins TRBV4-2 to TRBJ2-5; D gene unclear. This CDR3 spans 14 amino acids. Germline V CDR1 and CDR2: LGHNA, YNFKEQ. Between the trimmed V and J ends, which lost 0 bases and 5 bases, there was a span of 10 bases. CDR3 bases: TGTGCCAGCAGCCAAGAGGTGCTCGAGGAGACCCAGTACTTC. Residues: CASSQEVLEETQYF.

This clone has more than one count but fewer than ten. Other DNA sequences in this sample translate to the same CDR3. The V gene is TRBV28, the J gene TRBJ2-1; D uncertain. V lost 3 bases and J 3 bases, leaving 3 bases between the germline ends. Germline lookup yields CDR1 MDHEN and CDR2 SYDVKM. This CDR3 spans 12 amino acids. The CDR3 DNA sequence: TGTGCCAGCAGTTTGTTCTACAATGAGCAGTTCTTC. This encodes CASSLFYNEQFF.

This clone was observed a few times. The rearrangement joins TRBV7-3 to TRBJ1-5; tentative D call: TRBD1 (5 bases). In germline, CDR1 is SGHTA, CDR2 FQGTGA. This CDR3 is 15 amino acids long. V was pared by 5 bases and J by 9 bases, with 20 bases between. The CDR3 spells CASSLDGGSFRPQHF. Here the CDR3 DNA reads TGTGCCAGCAGCCTGGATGGGGGATCCTTTCGGCCCCAGCATTTT. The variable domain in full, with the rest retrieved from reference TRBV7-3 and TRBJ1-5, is GAGVSQTPSNKVTEKGKYVELRCDPISGHTALYWYRQSLGQGPEFLIYFQGTGAADDSGLPNDRFFAVRPEGSVSTLKIQRTERGDSAVYLCASSLDGGSFRPQHFGDGTRLSIL.

The CDR3 region is CSVTRGIVQETQYF. The CDR3 DNA sequence: TGCAGCGTTACAAGAGGAATCGTCCAAGAGACCCAGTACTTC. The chain employs TRBV29-1 and TRBJ2-5; D remains unclear. CDR1 and CDR2 (germline): SQVTM, ANQGSEA. V gave up 5 bases and J gave up 1 base, with 14 bases separating them. The CDR3 extends over 14 amino acids.

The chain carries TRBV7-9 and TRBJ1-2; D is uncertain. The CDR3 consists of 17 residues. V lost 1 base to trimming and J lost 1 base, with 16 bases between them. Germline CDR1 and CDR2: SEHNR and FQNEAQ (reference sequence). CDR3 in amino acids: CASSLVGGGKRNYGYTF. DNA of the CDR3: TGTGCCAGCAGCTTAGTCGGAGGTGGGAAACGTAACTATGGCTACACCTTC.

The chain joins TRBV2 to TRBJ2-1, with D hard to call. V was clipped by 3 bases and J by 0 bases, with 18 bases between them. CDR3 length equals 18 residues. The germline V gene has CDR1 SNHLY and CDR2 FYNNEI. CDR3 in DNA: TGTGCCAGCAGTGAGTTCCCCCACCCCCAAAGCTCCTACAATGAGCAGTTCTTC. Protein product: CASSEFPHPQSSYNEQFF.